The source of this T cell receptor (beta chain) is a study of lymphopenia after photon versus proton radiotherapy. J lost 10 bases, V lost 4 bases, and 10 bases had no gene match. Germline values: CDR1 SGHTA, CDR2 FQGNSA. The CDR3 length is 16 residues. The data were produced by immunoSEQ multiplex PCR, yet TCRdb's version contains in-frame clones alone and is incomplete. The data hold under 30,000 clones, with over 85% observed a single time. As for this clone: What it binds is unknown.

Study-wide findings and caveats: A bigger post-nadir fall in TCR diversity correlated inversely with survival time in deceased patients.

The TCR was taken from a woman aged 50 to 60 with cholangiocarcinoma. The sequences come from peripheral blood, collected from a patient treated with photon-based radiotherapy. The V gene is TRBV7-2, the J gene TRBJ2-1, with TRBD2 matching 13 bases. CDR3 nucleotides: TGTGCCAGCAGCTCCCGGCCCGGGACTAGCGGGGTCGAGCAGTTCTTC. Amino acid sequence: CASSSRPGTSGVEQFF.